The 26 T cell receptor beta chains listed next were all sequenced from one sample in a study of blood T cell repertoires in COVID-19. Sequencing used immunoSEQ multiplex PCR; TCRdb keeps in-frame clones, though not all of them. Of 200,000 to 300,000 clones listed, approximately 89% were seen once; the top ten hold over 2%. The sequenced sample was PBMCs or T cells enriched from blood (not recorded which). The source of these receptors is a woman under 30 who had recovered from COVID-19.

The rearrangement uses TRBV9 and TRBJ1-5; D ambiguous. This CDR3 is built from 15 residues. Trimming took off 3 bases at V and 6 bases at J, with 16 bases between the two ends. Per the germline V gene, CDR1 is SGDLS and CDR2 is YYNGEE. CDR3 DNA: TGTGCCAGCAGCGACTCCCCTAATCCGGGTCAGCCCCAGCATTTT. Amino acid sequence: CASSDSPNPGQPQHF.

This chain connects TRBV3-1 (or the pseudogene TRBV3-2) to TRBJ1-5; 8 bases are shared with TRBD1. The CDR3 is made up of 14 amino acids. CDR1 and CDR2 (germline): LGHDT, YNNKEL (reference sequence). Unmatched junction bases numbered 5, after V lost 3 bases and J lost 7 bases. CDR3: CASSQRTGIQPQHF. In DNA, the CDR3 is TGTGCCAGCAGCCAGAGGACAGGGATACAGCCCCAGCATTTT.

The chain links TRBV19 to TRBJ1-3; D remains ambiguous. The CDR3 is 15 amino acids. Germline assignment: CDR1 LNHDA and CDR2 SQIVND (reference sequence). The V and J ends lost 6 bases and 0 bases respectively, with 12 bases between them. The CDR3 reads CASSSRIPSGNTIYF. The CDR3 bases are TGTGCCAGTAGCTCCAGGATACCCTCTGGAAACACCATATATTTT.

The chain combines TRBV4-1 with TRBJ1-1, with 7 bases lining up with TRBD1. With 0 bases clipped from V and 8 bases from J, the junction kept 3 bases outside the gene matches. Germline values: CDR1 MGHRA, CDR2 YSYEKL. The CDR3 runs to 13 residues. The CDR3 nucleotides read TGCGCCAGCAGCCAAGAAGAGGGGGCCGAAGCTTTCTTT. This codes for CASSQEEGAEAFF.

In its sample, this clone was seen a few times. The chain couples TRBV2 to TRBJ2-7; 8 positions match TRBD2. This CDR3 spans 17 amino acids. V trimming: 3 bases; J trimming: 2 bases; junction bases outside the gene matches: 12. Germline V CDR1 and CDR2: SNHLY, FYNNEI. The chain's CDR3 is CASSDSLGLAGTYEQYF. CDR3 DNA sequence: TGTGCCAGCAGTGATAGTTTAGGGCTAGCGGGTACCTACGAGCAGTACTTC. Full variable domain (rest looked up from reference TRBV2 and TRBJ2-7): EPEVTQTPSHQVTQMGQEVILRCVPISNHLYFYWYRQILGQKVEFLVSFYNNEISEKSEIFDDQFSVERPDGSNFTLKIRSTKLEDSAMYFCASSDSLGLAGTYEQYFGPGTRLTVT.

The chain uses TRBV5-1 and TRBJ2-4, with D unclear. The V end lost 4 bases, the J end lost 10 bases, and 15 bases lay between the germline ends. The CDR3 covers 13 residues. The V gene's germline CDR1 is SGHRS and CDR2 YFSETQ. The CDR3 loop is CASSPGGGAIQYF. CDR3 DNA: TGCGCCAGCAGCCCTGGCGGCGGTGCAATTCAGTACTTC.

CDR3 sequence: CASSIGGLGEKLFF. The CDR3 bases are TGTGCCAGTAGTATCGGGGGGCTTGGGGAAAAACTGTTTTTT. The chain uses TRBV19 and TRBJ1-4; D is possibly TRBD1 (6 bases). This CDR3 region has 14 residues. Germline V lookup: CDR1 LNHDA, CDR2 SQIVND (reference sequence). Trimming cost V 3 bases and J 8 bases, with 13 bases left between them.

This clone appeared a single time. The gene calls are TRBV10-1 and TRBJ2-3; 7 positions match TRBD2. This CDR3 has 17 amino acids. The germline gives CDR1 WNHNN, CDR2 SYGVQD (reference sequence). V gave up 3 bases and J gave up 0 bases; unmatched junction bases: 9. The CDR3 loop is CASSDPGAGTSTDTQYF. The CDR3 DNA reads as TGCGCCAGCAGTGACCCAGGAGCGGGGACTAGCACAGATACGCAGTATTTT.

The chain uses TRBV18 and TRBJ1-2, with D unresolved. The V end lost 3 bases, the J end lost 7 bases, and 15 bases lay between the germline ends. Germline lookup yields CDR1 KGHSH and CDR2 LQKENI. The CDR3 is 14 residues long. CDR3 nucleotide sequence: TGTGCCAGCTCACCCCCGGAGGGAACGATTGGCTACACCTTC. It specifies CASSPPEGTIGYTF.

This chain uses TRBV28 with TRBJ2-3; D perhaps matches TRBD2 (6 bases). The CDR3 is 18 amino acids. Germline CDR1 is MDHEN and CDR2 is SYDVKM. Trimming left V 3 bases short and J 3 bases short, with 22 bases between. Here the CDR3 DNA reads TGTGCCAGCAGTTTGATTGGGTGGGGGGAGTTTGAGACAGATACGCAGTATTTT. This translates into CASSLIGWGEFETDTQYF.

The chain joins TRBV28 to TRBJ1-2; D not certain. This CDR3 is 13 amino acids long. V lost 6 bases and J lost 5, with 13 bases in between. CDR1 and CDR2 (germline): MDHEN, SYDVKM. DNA for the CDR3: TGTGCCAGCAGACTGTTAGGAGAGTATGGCTACACCTTC. Protein product: CASRLLGEYGYTF.

This clone was seen only once. The chain uses TRBV9 and TRBJ2-1; 10 bases are a match to TRBD2. From germline, CDR1 is SGDLS and CDR2 YYNGEE. This CDR3 is built from 15 residues. V lost 3 bases to trimming and J lost 6 bases; unmatched junction nucleotides: 6. Written as DNA, the CDR3 is TGTGCCAGCAGCGCATCGGGACTAGCGTCCAATGAGCAGTTCTTC. Its protein is CASSASGLASNEQFF.

CDR3 amino acids: CASSEGGTANTEAFF. DNA of the CDR3: TGTGCCAGCAGTGAAGGCGGGACAGCGAACACTGAAGCTTTCTTT. The genes are TRBV6-1 and TRBJ1-1; 7 bases are shared with TRBD1. Trimming removed 1 base from V and 1 base from J; junction bases left unmatched: 3. CDR1 and CDR2 from the germline V gene are MNHNS and SASEGT. The CDR3 spans 15 residues.

The rearrangement uses TRBV11-2 and TRBJ2-7; 9 positions agree with TRBD1. The CDR3 contains 15 residues. Germline loops: CDR1 SGHAT, CDR2 FQNNGV. With V trimmed by 1 base and J by 2 bases, 3 bases remained unmatched. CDR3 protein: CASSLAQGAPYEQYF. CDR3 in DNA: TGTGCCAGCAGCTTAGCACAGGGGGCCCCCTACGAGCAGTACTTC.

J is TRBJ1-4 and V is TRBV5-1; D is ambiguous. The CDR3 loop spans 13 amino acids. V dropped 6 bases and J dropped 10 bases, with 16 bases sitting between them. CDR1 and CDR2 (germline): SGHRS, YFSETQ. The CDR3: CASNDGIEGKLFF. The CDR3, as DNA: TGCGCCAGCAACGACGGAATTGAGGGAAAACTGTTTTTT.

The V gene is TRBV7-9, the J gene TRBJ1-2; 10 bases fit TRBD1. The CDR3 is made up of 14 amino acids. Germline lookup yields CDR1 SEHNR and CDR2 FQNEAQ (reference sequence). V lost 5 bases to trimming and J lost 2 bases; unmatched junction nucleotides: 2. The CDR3 sequence is CASSVGQGNYGYTF. The DNA of the CDR3 is TGTGCCAGCAGCGTGGGACAGGGGAACTATGGCTACACCTTC.

The chain links TRBV4-3 to TRBJ2-7; D perhaps matches TRBD2 (6 bases). V lost 1 base to trimming and J lost 7 bases, with 14 bases between them. Germline-derived CDR1 and CDR2 are LGHNA and YSLEER. The CDR3 runs 14 residues. The CDR3 spells CASSQGRFAGEQYF. In DNA form, the CDR3 reads TGCGCCAGCAGCCAAGGTCGTTTTGCGGGAGAGCAGTACTTC.

The chain links TRBV4-1 to TRBJ2-5, with 9 bases aligning to TRBD1. The CDR3 spans 17 residues. Trimming took 3 bases from V and 1 from J; bases not matched to a gene: 9. Germline lookup yields CDR1 MGHRA and CDR2 YSYEKL. Here the CDR3 reads CASSQTRGTGLQETQYF. For the CDR3, the DNA is TGCGCCAGCAGCCAGACCCGAGGGACAGGGCTCCAAGAGACCCAGTACTTC.

The CDR3 here is CASSLSGEVGYTF. The CDR3 coding sequence is TGTGCCAGCAGTTTATCAGGGGAAGTTGGCTACACCTTC. The genes are TRBV28 and TRBJ1-2; a weak D match, TRBD1 (6 bases). Germline CDR1 MDHEN, CDR2 SYDVKM. There are 13 residues in the CDR3. V was clipped by 1 base and J by 7 bases, with 10 bases between them.

The rearrangement joins TRBV2 to TRBJ2-2; a possible D gene is TRBD2 (6 bases). There are 17 residues in the CDR3. Trimming took off 6 bases at V and 3 bases at J, with 20 bases between the two ends. CDR1 and CDR2 (germline): SNHLY, FYNNEI. For the CDR3, the DNA is TGTGCCAGCAGGAAGAGCCCCGCCAGGGAGGACACCGGGGAGCTGTTTTTT. It codes for CASRKSPAREDTGELFF. Using reference TRBV2 and TRBJ2-2 for the parts outside the CDR3, the full variable domain is EPEVTQTPSHQVTQMGQEVILRCVPISNHLYFYWYRQILGQKVEFLVSFYNNEISEKSEIFDDQFSVERPDGSNFTLKIRSTKLEDSAMYFCASRKSPAREDTGELFFGEGSRLTVL.

The V call is TRBV29-1, the J call TRBJ2-5; no reliable D call. V was pared by 2 bases and J by 5 bases, with 9 bases between. Germline assignment: CDR1 SQVTM and CDR2 ANQGSEA. The CDR3 runs to 12 residues. CDR3 nucleotides: TGCAGCGTTGAAATTGCTAGGGAGACCCAGTACTTC. It translates to CSVEIARETQYF. Combining the CDR3 with reference TRBV29-1 and TRBJ2-5 gives the whole variable domain SAVISQKPSRDICQRGTSLTIQCQVDSQVTMMFWYRQQPGQSLTLIATANQGSEATYESGFVIDKFPISRPNLTFSTLTVSNMSPEDSSIYLCSVEIARETQYFGPGTRLLVL.

The chain employs TRBV7-2 and TRBJ1-1; a possible D gene is TRBD1 (6 bases). The germline gives CDR1 SGHTA, CDR2 FQGNSA. The CDR3 extends over 16 amino acids. V lost 5 bases and J lost 3, with 19 bases in between. CDR3 bases: TGTGCCAGCAGCGACTTGGGGGCGGATGGGTACACTGAAGCTTTCTTT. It encodes CASSDLGADGYTEAFF.

V is TRBV2 and J is TRBJ2-6, with unresolved D. This CDR3 region has 14 residues. Trimming shortened V by 4 bases and J by 2 bases, and 6 bases separated the two germline ends. Per the germline V gene, CDR1 is SNHLY and CDR2 is FYNNEI. The CDR3 region has the DNA TGTGCCAGCAGTGTTGAGGCTGGGGCCAACGTCCTGACTTTC. It is translated as CASSVEAGANVLTF.

The chain links TRBV18 to TRBJ2-2; tentative D call: TRBD1 (6 bases). The germline V gene has CDR1 KGHSH and CDR2 LQKENI. V dropped 3 bases and J dropped 1 base, with 12 bases sitting between them. The CDR3 runs 16 residues. The CDR3 nucleotides read TGTGCCAGCTCACCGAGCGGCAGGGGGAACACCGGGGAGCTGTTTTTT. Amino acids: CASSPSGRGNTGELFF.

This chain uses TRBV27 with TRBJ2-1; possible D gene TRBD2, 5 bases. The germline gives CDR1 MNHEY, CDR2 SMNVEV (reference sequence). The CDR3 spans 13 residues. Deletions cut 10 bases from V and 5 bases from J, with 15 bases between. CDR3 nucleotide sequence: TGTGCCACCACGGAGGCTGGGGACAATGAGCAGTTCTTC. Translated, it gives CATTEAGDNEQFF.

This CDR3 reads CASSQEKGAPLNYGYTF. The CDR3 DNA reads as TGTGCCAGCAGCCAAGAAAAGGGGGCACCACTAAACTATGGCTACACCTTC. This chain connects TRBV3-1 (or the pseudogene TRBV3-2) to TRBJ1-2; TRBD1 aligns across 7 bases. Germline V gene sequence: CDR1 LGHDT, CDR2 YNNKEL (reference sequence). V trimming: 0 bases; J trimming: 2 bases; junction bases outside the gene matches: 9. The CDR3 spans 17 residues.